The 8 T cell receptor beta chains below were found in one sample sequenced in a study of T cell responses to AZD1222 COVID-19 vaccine. This table comes from immunoSEQ multiplex PCR, and its TCRdb copy is limited to in-frame clones, with some not included. Here the sample spans around 150,000 clones, 90% to 95% being singletons. Sequencing was performed on peripheral blood, taken 28 days after the second AZD1222 dose. Every receptor here comes from an adult who received the AZD1222 COVID-19 vaccine.

The rearrangement uses TRBV7-9 and TRBJ1-4; D might be TRBD1 (6 bases). V dropped 3 bases and J dropped 5 bases, with 10 bases sitting between them. CDR3 length: 14 residues. Germline CDR1 reads SEHNR; CDR2 reads FQNEAQ (reference sequence). CDR3 coding DNA: TGTGCCAGCAGCTTGATGGACAGCAATGAAAAACTGTTTTTT. Translated: CASSLMDSNEKLFF.

This chain connects TRBV6-2 or TRBV6-3 to TRBJ2-6; D not certain. The V end was cut by 6 bases, the J end by 0 bases, with 15 bases between. The CDR3 length is 17 residues. The germline CDR1 and CDR2 sequences are MNHEY and SVGEGT. The DNA for the CDR3 is TGTGCCAGCAGCCCTGCGAAGGGCAACTCTGGGGCCAACGTCCTGACTTTC. Its protein is CASSPAKGNSGANVLTF.

The V gene is TRBV10-3, the J gene TRBJ2-2, with 7 bases fitting TRBD1. This CDR3 has 16 residues. Germline-derived CDR1 and CDR2 are ENHRY and SYGVKD. The V and J ends lost 2 bases and 2 bases, in that order; junction bases with no gene match: 5. DNA of the CDR3: TGTGCCATCAGTGAGACACGGACAGGCAACACCGGGGAGCTGTTTTTT. The encoded protein is CAISETRTGNTGELFF.

This clone has just one count. This chain uses TRBV3-1 (or the pseudogene TRBV3-2) with TRBJ1-1, with 11 bases that match TRBD1. The CDR3 has 14 amino acids. V shed 8 bases, J shed 5 bases, and the junction held 7 bases outside the gene matches. Germline assignment: CDR1 LGHDT and CDR2 YNNKEL (reference sequence). The CDR3 reads CASADGQGATEAFF. The CDR3 nucleotides are TGTGCCAGCGCAGACGGACAGGGGGCTACTGAAGCTTTCTTT.

V and J are TRBV3-1 (or the pseudogene TRBV3-2) and TRBJ1-3; D gene uncertain. The CDR3 contains 15 residues. CDR1 LGHDT and CDR2 YNNKEL come from the germline V gene (reference sequence). Trimming took 5 bases from V and 0 from J, leaving 11 bases between them. The CDR3 is CASSSRAHSGNTIYF. The CDR3 coding sequence is TGTGCCAGCAGCTCCCGGGCCCACTCTGGAAACACCATATATTTT.

The CDR3, as DNA: TGTGCCAGCAGCTTTTCAGGACAGTATGGCTACACCTTC. This sequence encodes CASSFSGQYGYTF. V usage is TRBV7-9 and J usage is TRBJ1-2; D perhaps matches TRBD1 (6 bases). The germline V and J ends were trimmed by 3 bases and 5 bases, with 10 bases remaining between them. The CDR3 extends over 13 amino acids. CDR1 and CDR2 from the germline V gene are SEHNR and FQNEAQ (reference sequence).

The table lists this clone with a count of one. The chain recombines TRBV12-3 or TRBV12-4 with TRBJ2-3, with unresolved D. Trimming pared 8 bases from V and 6 bases from J, leaving 12 bases between. This CDR3 region has 12 residues. The CDR3 loop reads CASSPSSDTQYF. The CDR3 region has the DNA TGTGCCAGCTCCCCATCTAGTGATACGCAGTATTTT.

The rearrangement uses TRBV5-6 and TRBJ1-2; D ambiguous. The germline V and J ends were trimmed by 0 bases and 7 bases, with 7 bases remaining between them. The CDR3 covers 12 residues. The germline V gene encodes CDR1 SGHDT and CDR2 YYEEEE. Written as DNA, the CDR3 is TGTGCCAGCAGCTTGGGGGGATCTGGCTACACCTTC. This codes for CASSLGGSGYTF.